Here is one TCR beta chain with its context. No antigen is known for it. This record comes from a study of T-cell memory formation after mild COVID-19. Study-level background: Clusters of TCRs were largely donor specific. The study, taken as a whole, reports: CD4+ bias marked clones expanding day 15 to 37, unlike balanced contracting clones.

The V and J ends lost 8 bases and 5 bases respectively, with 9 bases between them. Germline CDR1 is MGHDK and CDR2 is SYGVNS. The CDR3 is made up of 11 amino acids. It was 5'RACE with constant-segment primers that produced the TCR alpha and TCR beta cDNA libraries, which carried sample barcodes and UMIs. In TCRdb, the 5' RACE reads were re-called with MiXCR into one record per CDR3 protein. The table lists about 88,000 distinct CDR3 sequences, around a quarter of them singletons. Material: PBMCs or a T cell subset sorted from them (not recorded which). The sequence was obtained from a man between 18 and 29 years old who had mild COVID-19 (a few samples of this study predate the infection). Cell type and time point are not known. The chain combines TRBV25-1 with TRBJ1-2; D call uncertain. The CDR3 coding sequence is TGTGCCAGCGGTTACAGATATGGCTACACCTTC. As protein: CASGYRYGYTF.